This T cell receptor beta chain was captured by sequencing in a study of CD8 T cells in ankylosing spondylitis. This clonotype was seen ten or more times. One entry per CDR3 protein, called by TCRdb with MiXCR from the 5' RACE reads. The top ten clones hold more than 10% of a sample with roughly 120,000 distinct CDR3 sequences, 7% of them seen once. Trimming removed 4 bases from V and 9 bases from J, with 23 bases in between. The CDR3 runs to 15 residues. In germline, CDR1 is SGHRS, CDR2 YFSETQ. The J gene is TRBJ2-7, the V gene TRBV5-1; tentative D call: TRBD2 (5 bases). Sequencing was performed on blood, either unsorted or a sorted T cell fraction (not recorded which). The TCR originated in a male donor with ankylosing spondylitis or in good health (not recorded which). In DNA, the CDR3 is TGCGCCAGCAGCGGTGCCGGGAACACCTACGAAGGGCAGTACTTC. Residues: CASSGAGNTYEGQYF.